What follows are 30 T cell receptor beta chains derived from one specimen sequenced in a study of blood T cells in healthy people across ages. It was with a sample-barcoded 5' primer and a J-beta primer mix that a second PCR of roughly 7 to 12 cycles was run. TCRdb analysed the 5' RACE reads with MiXCR anew, one entry per CDR3 protein. The table lists 650,000 to 950,000 distinct CDR3 sequences, 40% to 50% of them singletons, with nearly 20% in the top ten. The material sequenced was blood. The receptors originated from a man aged 60 to 69 in good health.

This chain joins TRBV11-2 and TRBJ2-1, with D possibly matching TRBD2 (6 bases). CDR1 and CDR2 from the germline V gene are SGHAT and FQNNGV. The CDR3 loop spans 14 amino acids. The V gene lost 5 bases and the J gene lost 4 bases, with 12 bases spanning the gap. The CDR3 DNA reads as TGTGCCAGCAGCGCAGGAGCGGGTTACAATGAGCAGTTCTTC. This sequence encodes CASSAGAGYNEQFF.

Remarks on this clonotype: One end of the junction varies from germline; a read error may be responsible. The chain combines TRBV2 with TRBJ2-1; 7 bases match TRBD2. CDR1 is SNHLY and CDR2 is FYNNEI in the germline V gene. This CDR3 is 16 amino acids long. Written as DNA, the CDR3 is TGTGCCGGCAGTGGGGGGGGTAGTGGCTCCTACAATGAGCAGTTCTTC. Translating it yields CAGSGGGSGSYNEQFF.

V usage is TRBV20-1 and J usage is TRBJ2-3; TRBD2 matches at 10 bases. Germline-derived CDR1 and CDR2 are DFQATT and SNEGSKA (reference sequence). V shed 0 bases, J shed 4 bases, and the junction held 7 bases outside the gene matches. This CDR3 has 16 residues. The CDR3 DNA follows: TGCAGTGCTAGAGATCGGGAGCGGGGGGGCCCAGATACGCAGTATTTT. Protein product: CSARDRERGGPDTQYF.

With regard to this clonotype: An end of the junction differs from the germline gene, which may be a read error. This rearrangement joins TRBV10-2 to TRBJ2-1, with a tentative D call TRBD1 (6 bases). The CDR3 contains 15 residues. Per the germline V gene, CDR1 is WSHSY and CDR2 is SAAADI. CDR3 bases: TGCGCCGGCAGTGGAGAGCAGGGGATGCGGAATGAGCAGTTCTTC. It yields the protein CAGSGEQGMRNEQFF.

This clonotype occurred once. This sequence joins TRBV7-2 and TRBJ2-7, with D possibly TRBD2 on 6 matching bases. This CDR3 spans 15 amino acids. V lost 2 bases, J lost 0 bases, and 11 bases lay in between. Germline assignment: CDR1 SGHTA and CDR2 FQGNSA. The CDR3 protein is CASSLSLASSYEQYF. In DNA, the CDR3 is TGTGCCAGCAGCTTATCACTAGCTAGCTCCTACGAGCAGTACTTC.

This chain joins TRBV20-1 and TRBJ2-7, with 8 bases identical to TRBD1. Germline V gene data show CDR1 as DFQATT and CDR2 as SNEGSKA (reference sequence). CDR3 length: 14 residues. Trimming at V came to 5 bases and at J to 3 bases, leaving 9 bases not matched to a gene. The DNA of the CDR3 is TGCAGTGCTTCGACAGGGGTTTCCGTCTACGAGCAGTACTTC. This codes for CSASTGVSVYEQYF.

V and J are TRBV5-1 and TRBJ2-5; 9 nucleotides match TRBD2. Germline V gene data show CDR1 as SGHRS and CDR2 as YFSETQ. Trimming at V came to 3 bases and at J to 2 bases, leaving 11 bases not matched to a gene. CDR3 length equals 17 residues. In DNA, the CDR3 is TGCGCCAGCAGCTCCGGGGTAGCGGGGGACCAACAAGAGACCCAGTACTTC. Translated: CASSSGVAGDQQETQYF.

The gene calls are TRBV7-6 and TRBJ2-2; possibly TRBD1 for D (6 bases). Trimming cost V 5 bases and J 3 bases, with 19 bases left between them. The CDR3 is 17 amino acids. Germline lookup yields CDR1 SGHVS and CDR2 FNYEAQ. This CDR3 is CASSLKLRGRDTGELFF. The CDR3 region has the DNA TGTGCCAGCAGCCTTAAACTCAGGGGAAGGGACACCGGGGAGCTGTTTTTT. The whole variable domain, filled in from reference TRBV7-6 and TRBJ2-2, reads GAGVSQSPRYKVTKRGQDVALRCDPISGHVSLYWYRQALGQGPEFLTYFNYEAQQDKSGLPNDRFSAERPEGSISTLTIQRTEQRDSAMYRCASSLKLRGRDTGELFFGEGSRLTVL.

The chain couples TRBV15 to TRBJ2-6, with 12 positions matching TRBD1. Germline V gene lookup returns CDR1 LNHNV and CDR2 YYDKDF (reference sequence). Trimming cost V 7 bases and J 3 bases; bases outside gene matches: 7. This CDR3 is 17 amino acids long. CDR3 amino acids: CATTPGTGGYGANVLTF. CDR3 nucleotides: TGTGCCACCACTCCCGGGACAGGGGGCTATGGGGCCAACGTCCTGACTTTC. Full variable domain (rest looked up from reference TRBV15 and TRBJ2-6): DAMVIQNPRYQVTQFGKPVTLSCSQTLNHNVMYWYQQKSSQAPKLLFHYYDKDFNNEADTPDNFQSRRPNTSFCFLDIRSPGLGDTAMYLCATTPGTGGYGANVLTFGAGSRLTVL.

The chain is built from TRBV20-1 and TRBJ1-6, with a possible D match to TRBD1 (6 bases). The CDR3 runs to 13 residues. Per the germline V gene, CDR1 is DFQATT and CDR2 is SNEGSKA (reference sequence). V was cut by 5 bases and J by 5 bases, with 10 bases left in between. The CDR3 DNA reads TGCAGTGCTCGGACAGCCAATAATTCACCCCTCCACTTT. Translating it yields CSARTANNSPLHF.

The rearrangement joins TRBV28 to TRBJ1-5; no definite D call. CDR3 length equals 14 residues. CDR1 is MDHEN and CDR2 is SYDVKM in the germline V gene. V lost 3 bases and J 3 bases, leaving 9 bases between the germline ends. The CDR3 spells CASSFIGVNQPQHF. The DNA for the CDR3 is TGTGCCAGCAGTTTTATTGGGGTCAATCAGCCCCAGCATTTT.

With regard to this clonotype: A much larger clone differs from this one at a single base, so this may be a read error. The chain carries TRBV6-5 and TRBJ2-5; 10 positions match TRBD1. This CDR3 contains 14 residues. With 11 bases clipped from V and 5 bases from J, the junction kept 11 bases outside the gene matches. In germline, CDR1 is MNHEY, CDR2 SVGAGI. CDR3 DNA: TGTGCCGCCAAGGGGACAGGGGTGTATGAGACCCAGTACTTC. It specifies CAAKGTGVYETQYF.

This clonotype has ten or more counts. V and J are TRBV29-1 and TRBJ2-1; 7 bases fit TRBD1. From germline, CDR1 is SQVTM and CDR2 ANQGSEA. CDR3 length: 15 residues. The V and J ends lost 2 bases and 5 bases, in that order; junction bases with no gene match: 9. DNA of the CDR3: TGCAGCGTTGAACCCGGACAGGAGGCGCACAATGAGCAGTTCTTC. It is translated as CSVEPGQEAHNEQFF.

The J gene is TRBJ2-1, the V gene TRBV3-1, with 8 bases aligning to TRBD2. The germline V gene encodes CDR1 LGHDT and CDR2 YNNKEL (reference sequence). The J segment lost 5 bases and the V segment lost 4 bases, leaving 4 bases of the junction unmatched. The CDR3 contains 14 residues. Written as DNA, the CDR3 is TGTGCCAGCAGCCGAAGCGGGGGTAACAATGAGCAGTTCTTC. Its translation: CASSRSGGNNEQFF.

This clonotype was picked up a small number of times. The J gene is TRBJ2-4, the V gene TRBV11-3; 10 bases match TRBD1. The J call may be wrong; the DNA end is better matched by TRBJ2-7. Germline V gene lookup returns CDR1 SGHNT and CDR2 YENEEA. The CDR3 contains 15 residues. In nucleotides, the CDR3 is TGTGCCAGCAGCGACCCAACCGGGACAGGGGACGAGCAGTACTTC. Translated, it gives CASSDPTGTGDEQYF.

This rearrangement joins TRBV30 to TRBJ2-4; D unresolved. The closer fit of TRBJ2-7 to the DNA end suggests the J call may be wrong. This CDR3 comprises 12 residues. CDR1 is GTSNPN, CDR2 SVGIG, per germline (reference sequence). CDR3 residues: CAWSSHDYEQYF. In nucleotides, the CDR3 is TGTGCCTGGAGTTCACACGACTACGAGCAGTACTTC.

The V and J genes are TRBV24-1 and TRBJ1-1; D call uncertain. V was cut by 9 bases and J by 0 bases, with 7 bases left in between. Per germline, CDR1 KGHDR and CDR2 SFDVKD. The CDR3 sequence is 12 residues long. The CDR3: CATRIMNTEAFF. As DNA, the CDR3 is TGTGCCACCCGTATCATGAACACTGAAGCTTTCTTT.

The chain uses TRBV3-1 and TRBJ2-7, with D possibly being TRBD2 (5 bases). CDR1 and CDR2 from the germline V gene are LGHDT and YNNKEL (reference sequence). The length of the CDR3 is 15 residues. Trimming removed 0 bases from V and 3 bases from J, with 12 bases in between. Here the CDR3 DNA reads TGTGCCAGCAGCCAAGAGACGGGAAAACACTACGAGCAGTACTTC. The encoded protein is CASSQETGKHYEQYF.

The V call is TRBV6-1, the J call TRBJ1-1; D is ambiguous. Germline CDR1 is MNHNS and CDR2 is SASEGT. The CDR3 consists of 13 residues. V was cut by 4 bases and J by 4 bases, with 10 bases left in between. CDR3 nucleotides: TGTGCCAGCAGTGGCTCGGTTGGCACTGAAGCTTTCTTT. This gives the protein CASSGSVGTEAFF.

This clonotype was seen more than once but under ten times. This chain uses TRBV5-1 with TRBJ2-5, with 8 bases fitting TRBD1. The CDR3 length is 15 residues. In germline, CDR1 is SGHRS, CDR2 YFSETQ. V gave up 4 bases and J gave up 1 base; unmatched junction bases: 6. The CDR3 loop reads CASSQQTGVQETQYF. The CDR3 DNA is TGCGCCAGCAGCCAGCAGACAGGGGTCCAAGAGACCCAGTACTTC.

This rearrangement joins TRBV9 to TRBJ2-5, with 13 bases that match TRBD2. V shed 0 bases, J shed 2 bases, and the junction held 1 base outside the gene matches. Germline V gene data show CDR1 as SGDLS and CDR2 as YYNGEE. The CDR3 covers 16 residues. CDR3 DNA: TGTGCCAGCAGCGTAGGGGGACTAGCGGGACAAGAGACCCAGTACTTC. It specifies CASSVGGLAGQETQYF. Using reference TRBV9 and TRBJ2-5 for the parts outside the CDR3, the full variable domain is DSGVTQTPKHLITATGQRVTLRCSPRSGDLSVYWYQQSLDQGLQFLIQYYNGEERAKGNILERFSAQQFPDLHSELNLSSLELGDSALYFCASSVGGLAGQETQYFGPGTRLLVL.

The table lists this clonotype with many counts. The rearrangement uses TRBV19 and TRBJ1-5; D is unclear. The V end was cut by 4 bases, the J end by 3 bases, with 13 bases between. The CDR3 totals 15 residues. Per the germline V gene, CDR1 is LNHDA and CDR2 is SQIVND (reference sequence). DNA of the CDR3: TGTGCCAGTAGTAGTGCGGGCAGGTCCAATCAGCCCCAGCATTTT. As protein: CASSSAGRSNQPQHF. Drawing the rest from reference TRBV19 and TRBJ1-5, the complete variable domain is DGGITQSPKYLFRKEGQNVTLSCEQNLNHDAMYWYRQDPGQGLRLIYYSQIVNDFQKGDIAEGYSVSREKKESFPLTVTSAQKNPTAFYLCASSSAGRSNQPQHFGDGTRLSIL.

V is TRBV7-2 and J is TRBJ2-7, with 10 positions matching TRBD1. Unmatched junction bases numbered 9, after V lost 3 bases and J lost 1 base. Germline V gives CDR1 SGHTA, CDR2 FQGNSA. The CDR3 sequence is 17 residues long. CDR3 protein: CASSFRGQGFGSYEQYF. CDR3 nucleotide sequence: TGTGCCAGCAGCTTCCGGGGACAGGGGTTTGGGTCCTACGAGCAGTACTTC. The full variable domain, rest sourced from reference TRBV7-2 and TRBJ2-7, is GAGVSQSPSNKVTEKGKDVELRCDPISGHTALYWYRQSLGQGLEFLIYFQGNSAPDKSGLPSDRFSAERTGGSVSTLTIQRTQQEDSAVYLCASSFRGQGFGSYEQYFGPGTRLTVT.

In this sample, this clonotype turned up a few times. One end of the junction is discordant with germline, which a read error may explain. The chain has TRBV4-3 and TRBJ1-2; the D is unclear. Germline V gene sequence: CDR1 LGHNA, CDR2 YSLEER. CDR3 length: 15 amino acids. The CDR3 reads CASNQDFGSSYGYTF. The CDR3, as DNA: TGCGCCAGCAACCAAGATTTTGGAAGCTCCTATGGCTACACCTTC.

This sequence joins TRBV6-2 or TRBV6-3 and TRBJ2-5, with no clear D. The V gene's germline CDR1 is MNHEY and CDR2 SVGEGT. CDR3 length: 13 amino acids. The V and J ends lost 7 bases and 4 bases respectively, with 13 bases between them. CDR3 in DNA: TGTGCCAGCAACACCCGGTATCGAGAGACCCAGTACTTC. Its protein product is CASNTRYRETQYF.

The DNA of the CDR3 is TGCGCCACCCAATTGACAGCGATGAACACTGAAGCTTTCTTT. The encoded protein is CATQLTAMNTEAFF. The V and J genes are TRBV10-2 and TRBJ1-1; tentatively, D is TRBD1 (5 bases). Germline-derived CDR1 and CDR2 are WSHSY and SAAADI. V lost 10 bases and J lost 0, with 15 bases in between. CDR3 length equals 14 residues.

Worth noting for this clonotype: At one of its ends the junction is not consistent with the germline gene, which may arise from a read error. The chain employs TRBV6-1 and TRBJ2-7; 9 bases align to TRBD1. This CDR3 is built from 15 residues. Germline-derived CDR1 and CDR2 are MNHNS and SASEGT. The CDR3 spells CTSSEGTGSSYEQYF. CDR3 in DNA: TGTACCAGCAGCGAAGGGACAGGGAGCTCCTACGAGCAGTACTTC.

The chain recombines TRBV20-1 with TRBJ1-2; 9 nucleotides match TRBD1. The V segment lost 6 bases and the J segment 4 bases; nucleotides outside the gene matches: 12. The germline CDR1 and CDR2 sequences are DFQATT and SNEGSKA (reference sequence). There are 15 residues in the CDR3. The CDR3 loop is CSAKRTGQGGYGYTF. The DNA for the CDR3 is TGCAGTGCCAAACGCACGGGACAGGGAGGCTATGGCTACACCTTC.

The V gene is TRBV28, the J gene TRBJ2-1; 9 nucleotides agree with TRBD2. The CDR3 has 15 residues. V lost 2 bases to trimming and J lost 2 bases; unmatched junction nucleotides: 1. CDR1 is MDHEN, CDR2 SYDVKM, per germline. The CDR3 DNA is TGTGCCAGCAGTTTAAAGCGGGGGGCCTACAATGAGCAGTTCTTC. Translating gives CASSLKRGAYNEQFF.

This clonotype has more than one count but fewer than ten. This rearrangement joins TRBV6-5 to TRBJ2-7, with 7 bases fitting TRBD1. The CDR3 sequence is 16 residues long. Trimming at V came to 5 bases and at J to 3 bases, leaving 13 bases not matched to a gene. Germline CDR1 MNHEY, CDR2 SVGAGI. The CDR3 nucleotides are TGTGCCAGCAGTAGACCGGGACAGAAGAAGATCTACGAGCAGTACTTC. Protein sequence: CASSRPGQKKIYEQYF.